Presented here are 4 T cell receptor beta chains from one specimen sequenced in a study of T cells after yellow fever vaccination. TCRdb re-derived calls from the 5' RACE reads in MiXCR, one entry per CDR3 protein. The sample has 300,000 to 350,000 distinct CDR3 sequences, around 10% seen once. This specimen was CD4+ T cells sorted from PBMCs, taken 45 days after the yellow fever booster vaccination. Receptors originate from a young man who received the YFV17D yellow fever vaccine.

This clonotype was detected only a few times. The chain carries TRBV10-3 and TRBJ2-5; maybe TRBD1 (6 bases). Germline V CDR1 and CDR2: ENHRY, SYGVKD. The CDR3 extends over 12 amino acids. Between the trimmed V and J ends, which lost 10 bases and 3 bases, there was a span of 12 bases. The CDR3 loop reads CATQGSEETQYF. The CDR3 bases are TGTGCCACCCAGGGGTCGGAAGAGACCCAGTACTTC.

V is TRBV6-4 and J is TRBJ2-3; D is possibly TRBD2 (5 bases). V was clipped by 4 bases and J by 8 bases, with 16 bases between them. The CDR3 is 14 amino acids. Germline lookup yields CDR1 MRHNA and CDR2 SNTAGT. The CDR3 is CASSAEGSQSTQYF. The CDR3 DNA reads TGTGCCAGCAGTGCCGAGGGCTCCCAGAGTACGCAGTATTTT.

The CDR3, as DNA: TGCGCCAGCAGCTCCATTGGGGGGGATGGCGAGCAGTACTTC. Translation: CASSSIGGDGEQYF. The chain carries TRBV5-1 and TRBJ2-7, with 7 bases lining up with TRBD2. The CDR3 length is 14 residues. V was clipped by 3 bases and J by 6 bases; unmatched bases: 9. Germline-derived CDR1 and CDR2 are SGHRS and YFSETQ.

This clonotype appeared a few times. The chain has TRBV7-9 and TRBJ1-4; the match to TRBD1 covers 7 bases. The CDR3 has 14 residues. The germline CDR1 and CDR2 sequences are SEHNR and FQNEAQ (reference sequence). V was clipped by 0 bases and J by 5 bases; unmatched bases: 0. The CDR3 is CASSLAQGNEKLFF. CDR3 in DNA: TGTGCCAGCAGCTTAGCACAGGGGAATGAAAAACTGTTTTTT.